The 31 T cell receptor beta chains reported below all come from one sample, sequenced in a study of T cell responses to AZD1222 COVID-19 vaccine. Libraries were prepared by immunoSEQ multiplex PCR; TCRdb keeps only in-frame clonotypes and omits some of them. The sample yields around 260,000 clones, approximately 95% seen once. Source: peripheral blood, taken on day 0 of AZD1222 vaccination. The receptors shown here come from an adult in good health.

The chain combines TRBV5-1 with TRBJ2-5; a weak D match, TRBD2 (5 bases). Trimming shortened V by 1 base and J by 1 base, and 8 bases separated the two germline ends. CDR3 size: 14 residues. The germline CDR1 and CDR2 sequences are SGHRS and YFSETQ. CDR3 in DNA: TGCGCCAGCAGCTTGATGACTACCCAAGAGACCCAGTACTTC. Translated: CASSLMTTQETQYF.

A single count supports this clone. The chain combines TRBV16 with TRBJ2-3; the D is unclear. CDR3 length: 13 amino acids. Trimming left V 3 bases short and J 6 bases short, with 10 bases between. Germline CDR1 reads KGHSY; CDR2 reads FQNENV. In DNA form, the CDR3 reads TGTGCCAGCAGCCAGTCCGGCTGGGATACGCAGTATTTT. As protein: CASSQSGWDTQYF.

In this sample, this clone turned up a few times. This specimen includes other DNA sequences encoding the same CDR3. CDR3 coding DNA: TGTGCCAGCAGGCTGGGGGATACGCAGTATTTT. It encodes CASRLGDTQYF. V gene TRBV7-2 combines with J gene TRBJ2-3, with D unresolved. CDR3 size: 11 residues. Germline V CDR1 and CDR2: SGHTA, FQGNSA. Trimming stripped 6 bases from V and 6 bases from J, with 7 bases between. The full variable domain, rest sourced from reference TRBV7-2 and TRBJ2-3, is GAGVSQSPSNKVTEKGKDVELRCDPISGHTALYWYRQSLGQGLEFLIYFQGNSAPDKSGLPSDRFSAERTGGSVSTLTIQRTQQEDSAVYLCASRLGDTQYFGPGTRLTVL.

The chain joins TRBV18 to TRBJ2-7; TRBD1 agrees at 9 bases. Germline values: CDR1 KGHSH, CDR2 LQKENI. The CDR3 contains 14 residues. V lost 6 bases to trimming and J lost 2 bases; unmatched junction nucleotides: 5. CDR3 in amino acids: CASSPGTGTYEQYF. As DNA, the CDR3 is TGTGCCAGCTCCCCCGGGACAGGGACCTACGAGCAGTACTTC.

The CDR3 DNA is TGTGCCAGCAGTGAGCTAGCGGTTACCGGGGAGCTGTTTTTT. Protein product: CASSELAVTGELFF. The chain recombines TRBV2 with TRBJ2-2, with TRBD2 matching 7 bases. CDR1 SNHLY and CDR2 FYNNEI come from the germline V gene. The CDR3 sequence is 14 residues long. The V gene end was trimmed by 3 bases and the J gene end by 5 bases; junction bases not matched to a gene: 3.

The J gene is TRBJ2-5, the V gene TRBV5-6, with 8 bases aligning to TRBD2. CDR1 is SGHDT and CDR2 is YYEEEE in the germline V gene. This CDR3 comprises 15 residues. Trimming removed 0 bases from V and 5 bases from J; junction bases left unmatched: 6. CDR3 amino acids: CASSLVAGRRETQYF. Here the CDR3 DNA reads TGTGCCAGCAGCTTGGTAGCGGGGAGGAGGGAGACCCAGTACTTC.

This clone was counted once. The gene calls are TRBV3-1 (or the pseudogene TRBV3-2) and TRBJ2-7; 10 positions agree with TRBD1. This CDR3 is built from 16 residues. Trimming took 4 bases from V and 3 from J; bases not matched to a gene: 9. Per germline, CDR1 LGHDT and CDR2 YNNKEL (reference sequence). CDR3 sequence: CASSRQTGGWSYEQYF. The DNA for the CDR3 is TGTGCCAGCAGCCGCCAGACAGGGGGCTGGAGCTACGAGCAGTACTTC.

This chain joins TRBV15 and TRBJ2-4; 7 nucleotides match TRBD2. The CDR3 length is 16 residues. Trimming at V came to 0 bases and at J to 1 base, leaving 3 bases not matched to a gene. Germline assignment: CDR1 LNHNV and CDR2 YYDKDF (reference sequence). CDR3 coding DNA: TGTGCCACCAGCAGAGATCTGCGGGAGGCCAAAAACATTCAGTACTTC. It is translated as CATSRDLREAKNIQYF.

CDR3 region: CASSLGGSYGYTF. The CDR3 DNA sequence: TGTGCCAGCAGCTTGGGGGGAAGCTATGGCTACACCTTC. The chain couples TRBV5-5 to TRBJ1-2, with unresolved D. Trimming removed 0 bases at V and 4 bases at J, with 7 bases between. Germline CDR1 and CDR2: SGHKS and YYEKEE (reference sequence). There are 13 residues in the CDR3.

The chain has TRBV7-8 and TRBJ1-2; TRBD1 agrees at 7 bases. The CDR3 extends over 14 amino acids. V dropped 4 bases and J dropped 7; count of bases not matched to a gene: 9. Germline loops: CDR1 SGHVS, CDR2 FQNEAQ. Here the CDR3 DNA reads TGTGCCAGCAGCTCTCGGACAGGTTCCGCTGGCTACACCTTC. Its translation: CASSSRTGSAGYTF.

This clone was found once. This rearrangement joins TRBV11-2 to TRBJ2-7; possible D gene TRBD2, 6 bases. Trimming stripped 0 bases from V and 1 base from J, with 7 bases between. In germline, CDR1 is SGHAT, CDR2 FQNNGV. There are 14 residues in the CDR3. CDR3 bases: TGTGCCAGCAGCTTAGAGGAGGGATCCTACGAGCAGTACTTC. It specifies CASSLEEGSYEQYF.

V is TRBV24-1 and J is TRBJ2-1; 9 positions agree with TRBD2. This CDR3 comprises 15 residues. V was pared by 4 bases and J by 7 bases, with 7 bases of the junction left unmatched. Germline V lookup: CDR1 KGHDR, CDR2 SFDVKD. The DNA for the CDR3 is TGTGCCACCAGTGACCCCGGGACTAGCAGGAATGAGCAGTTCTTC. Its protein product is CATSDPGTSRNEQFF.

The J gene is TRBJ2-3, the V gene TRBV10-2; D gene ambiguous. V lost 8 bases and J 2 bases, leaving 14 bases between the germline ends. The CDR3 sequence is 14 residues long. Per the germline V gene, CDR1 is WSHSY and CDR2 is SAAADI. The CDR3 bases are TGCGCCAGCGCACCAGGTCCTCACACAGATACGCAGTATTTT. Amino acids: CASAPGPHTDTQYF.

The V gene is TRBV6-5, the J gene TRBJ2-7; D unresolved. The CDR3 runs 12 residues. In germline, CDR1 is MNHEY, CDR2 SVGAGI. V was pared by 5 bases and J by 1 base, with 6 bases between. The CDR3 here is CASSKQSYEQYF. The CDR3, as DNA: TGTGCCAGCAGTAAACAATCCTACGAGCAGTACTTC.

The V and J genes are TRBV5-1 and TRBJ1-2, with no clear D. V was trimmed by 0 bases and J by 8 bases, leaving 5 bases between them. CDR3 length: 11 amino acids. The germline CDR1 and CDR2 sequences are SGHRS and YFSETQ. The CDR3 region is CASSLDKGYTF. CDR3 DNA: TGCGCCAGCAGCTTGGATAAGGGCTACACCTTC.

The CDR3, as DNA: TGTGCCAGCAGCTTGGCAGGGGCAGGGACCGGGGAGCTGTTTTTT. Its protein product is CASSLAGAGTGELFF. V usage is TRBV5-4 and J usage is TRBJ2-2; TRBD1 is a possible D gene (6 bases). This CDR3 region has 15 residues. V lost 0 bases and J lost 5, with 11 bases in between. The V gene's germline CDR1 is SGHNT and CDR2 YYREEE (reference sequence).

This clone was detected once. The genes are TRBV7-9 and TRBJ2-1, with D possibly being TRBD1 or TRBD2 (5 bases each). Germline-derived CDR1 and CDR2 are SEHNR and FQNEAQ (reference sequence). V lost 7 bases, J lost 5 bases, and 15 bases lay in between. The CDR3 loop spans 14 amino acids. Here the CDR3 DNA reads TGTGCCAGCACCCCGTGGGGGAGCGACAATGAGCAGTTCTTC. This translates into CASTPWGSDNEQFF.

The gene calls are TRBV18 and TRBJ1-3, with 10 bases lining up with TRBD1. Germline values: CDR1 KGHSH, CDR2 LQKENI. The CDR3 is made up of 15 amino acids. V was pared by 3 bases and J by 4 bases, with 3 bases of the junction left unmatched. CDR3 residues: CASSPGTGEGNTIYF. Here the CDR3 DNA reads TGTGCCAGCTCACCCGGGACAGGGGAAGGAAACACCATATATTTT.

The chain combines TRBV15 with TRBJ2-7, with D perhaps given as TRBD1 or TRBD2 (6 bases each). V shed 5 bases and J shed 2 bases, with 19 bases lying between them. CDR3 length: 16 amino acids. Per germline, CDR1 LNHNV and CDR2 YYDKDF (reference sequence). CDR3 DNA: TGTGCCACCAGCGACCTTAAAAGGGGGGACCCCTACGAGCAGTACTTC. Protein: CATSDLKRGDPYEQYF.

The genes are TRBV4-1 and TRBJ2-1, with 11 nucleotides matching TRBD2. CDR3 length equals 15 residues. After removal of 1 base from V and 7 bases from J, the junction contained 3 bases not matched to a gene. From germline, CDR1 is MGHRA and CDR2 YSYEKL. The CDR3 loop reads CASSQGGLAGNEQFF. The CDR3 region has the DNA TGCGCCAGCAGCCAAGGTGGACTAGCGGGTAATGAGCAGTTCTTC.

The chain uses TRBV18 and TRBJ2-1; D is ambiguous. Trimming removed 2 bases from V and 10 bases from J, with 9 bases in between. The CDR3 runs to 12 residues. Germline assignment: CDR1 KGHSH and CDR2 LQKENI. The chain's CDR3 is CASSPDFREQFF. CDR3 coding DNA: TGTGCCAGCTCACCAGATTTTCGGGAGCAGTTCTTC.

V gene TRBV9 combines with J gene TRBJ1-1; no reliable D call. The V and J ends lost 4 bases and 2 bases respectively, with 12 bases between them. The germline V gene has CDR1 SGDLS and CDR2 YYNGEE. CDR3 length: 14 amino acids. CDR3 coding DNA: TGTGCCAGCAGCCAACCGGACCTAAACACTGAAGCTTTCTTT. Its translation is CASSQPDLNTEAFF.

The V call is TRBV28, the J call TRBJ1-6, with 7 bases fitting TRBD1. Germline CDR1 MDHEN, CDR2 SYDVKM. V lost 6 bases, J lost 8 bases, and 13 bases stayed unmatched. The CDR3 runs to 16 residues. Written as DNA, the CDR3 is TGTGCCAGCAGCCTCGTTTACGACAGGGAGGATTCACCCCTCCACTTT. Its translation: CASSLVYDREDSPLHF. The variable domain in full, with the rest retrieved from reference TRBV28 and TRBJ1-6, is DVKVTQSSRYLVKRTGEKVFLECVQDMDHENMFWYRQDPGLGLRLIYFSYDVKMKEKGDIPEGYSVSREKKERFSLILESASTNQTSMYLCASSLVYDREDSPLHFGNGTRLTVT.

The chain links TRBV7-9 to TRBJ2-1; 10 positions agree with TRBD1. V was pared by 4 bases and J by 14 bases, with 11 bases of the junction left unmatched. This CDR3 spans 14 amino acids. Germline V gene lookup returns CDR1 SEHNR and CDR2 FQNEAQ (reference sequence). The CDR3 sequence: CASSSTGAGTGEFF. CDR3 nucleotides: TGTGCCAGCAGCTCCACGGGGGCCGGGACAGGGGAGTTCTTC.

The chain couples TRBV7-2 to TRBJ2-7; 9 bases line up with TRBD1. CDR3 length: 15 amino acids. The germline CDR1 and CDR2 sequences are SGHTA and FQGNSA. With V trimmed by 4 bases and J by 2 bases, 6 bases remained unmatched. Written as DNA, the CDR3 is TGTGCCAGCAGCTCTGCCGGGACAGGGACCTACGAGCAGTACTTC. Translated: CASSSAGTGTYEQYF. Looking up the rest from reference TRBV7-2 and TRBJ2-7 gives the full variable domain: GAGVSQSPSNKVTEKGKDVELRCDPISGHTALYWYRQSLGQGLEFLIYFQGNSAPDKSGLPSDRFSAERTGGSVSTLTIQRTQQEDSAVYLCASSSAGTGTYEQYFGPGTRLTVT.

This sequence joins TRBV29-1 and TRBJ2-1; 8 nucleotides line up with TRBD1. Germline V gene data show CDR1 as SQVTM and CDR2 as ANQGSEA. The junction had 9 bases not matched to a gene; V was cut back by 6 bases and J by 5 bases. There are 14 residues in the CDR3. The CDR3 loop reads CSVIGTGRNNEQFF. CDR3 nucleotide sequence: TGCAGCGTGATAGGGACAGGTAGAAACAATGAGCAGTTCTTC.

CDR3 DNA: TGTGCCAGCAGTGAAGGACAGGGGGCAAGTCAGCCCCAGCATTTT. Encoded protein: CASSEGQGASQPQHF. This chain uses TRBV6-1 with TRBJ1-5; 10 bases agree with TRBD1. V was clipped by 1 base and J by 6 bases; unmatched bases: 3. Looked up from germline, CDR1 is MNHNS and CDR2 is SASEGT. This CDR3 comprises 15 residues.

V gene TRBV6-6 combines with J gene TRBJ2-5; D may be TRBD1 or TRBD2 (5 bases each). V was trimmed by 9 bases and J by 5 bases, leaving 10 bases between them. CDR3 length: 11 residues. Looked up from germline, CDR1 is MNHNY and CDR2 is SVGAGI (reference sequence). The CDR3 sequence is CASLGEETQYF. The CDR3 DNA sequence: TGTGCCAGTCTGGGGGAGGAGACCCAGTACTTC.

This CDR3 reads CAWSVSLAGGQSYF. The CDR3 DNA reads as TGTGCCTGGAGTGTAAGCCTAGCGGGAGGCCAATCGTATTTT. The chain carries TRBV30 and TRBJ2-3; 11 bases are a match to TRBD2. J gave up 14 bases and V 0 bases, and 10 bases lay outside the gene matches. The CDR3 has 14 amino acids. Per germline, CDR1 GTSNPN and CDR2 SVGIG (reference sequence).

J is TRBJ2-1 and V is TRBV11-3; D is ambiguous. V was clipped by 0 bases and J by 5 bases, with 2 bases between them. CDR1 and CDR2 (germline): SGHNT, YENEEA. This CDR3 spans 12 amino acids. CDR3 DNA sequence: TGTGCCAGCAGCTTAGAGAACAATGAGCAGTTCTTC. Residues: CASSLENNEQFF. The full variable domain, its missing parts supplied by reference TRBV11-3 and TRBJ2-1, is EAGVVQSPRYKIIEKKQPVAFWCNPISGHNTLYWYLQNLGQGPELLIRYENEEAVDDSQLPKDRFSAERLKGVDSTLKIQPAELGDSAVYLCASSLENNEQFFGPGTRLTVL.

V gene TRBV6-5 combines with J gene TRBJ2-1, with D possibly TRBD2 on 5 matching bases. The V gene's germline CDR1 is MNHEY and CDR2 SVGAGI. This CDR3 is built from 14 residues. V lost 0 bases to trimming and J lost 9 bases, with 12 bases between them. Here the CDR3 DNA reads TGTGCCAGCAGTTACTCTGGCGGGCGTCGTGAGCAGTTCTTC. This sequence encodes CASSYSGGRREQFF.